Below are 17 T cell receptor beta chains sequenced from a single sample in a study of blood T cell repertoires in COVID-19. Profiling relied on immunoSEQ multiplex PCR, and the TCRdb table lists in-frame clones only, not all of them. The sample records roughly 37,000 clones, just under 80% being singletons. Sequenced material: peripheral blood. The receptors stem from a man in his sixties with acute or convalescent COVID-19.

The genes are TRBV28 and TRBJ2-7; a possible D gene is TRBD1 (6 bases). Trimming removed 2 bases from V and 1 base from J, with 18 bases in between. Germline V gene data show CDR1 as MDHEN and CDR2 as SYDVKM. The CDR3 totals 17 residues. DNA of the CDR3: TGTGCCAGCAGTTTAGTTCGCGGCGGAAGGGGGTCCTACGAGCAGTACTTC. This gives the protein CASSLVRGGRGSYEQYF.

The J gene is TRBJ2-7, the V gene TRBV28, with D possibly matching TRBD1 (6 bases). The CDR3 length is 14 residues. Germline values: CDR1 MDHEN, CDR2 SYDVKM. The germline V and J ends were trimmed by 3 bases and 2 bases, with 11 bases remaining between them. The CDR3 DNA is TGTGCCAGCAGTTTGGGCAGGGGCCCCTACGAGCAGTACTTC. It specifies CASSLGRGPYEQYF.

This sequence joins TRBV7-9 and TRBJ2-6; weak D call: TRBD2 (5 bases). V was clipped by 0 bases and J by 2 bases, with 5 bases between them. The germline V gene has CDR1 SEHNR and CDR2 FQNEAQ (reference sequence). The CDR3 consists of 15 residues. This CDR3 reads CASSLARAGANVLTF. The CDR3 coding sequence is TGTGCCAGCAGCTTAGCGCGGGCTGGGGCCAACGTCCTGACTTTC.

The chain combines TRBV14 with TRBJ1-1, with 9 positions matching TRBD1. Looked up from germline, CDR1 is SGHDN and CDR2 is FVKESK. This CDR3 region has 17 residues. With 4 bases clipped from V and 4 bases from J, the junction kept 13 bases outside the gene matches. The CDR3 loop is CASSLIPIQGAITEAFF. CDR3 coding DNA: TGTGCCAGCAGCCTCATACCTATACAGGGGGCTATCACTGAAGCTTTCTTT.

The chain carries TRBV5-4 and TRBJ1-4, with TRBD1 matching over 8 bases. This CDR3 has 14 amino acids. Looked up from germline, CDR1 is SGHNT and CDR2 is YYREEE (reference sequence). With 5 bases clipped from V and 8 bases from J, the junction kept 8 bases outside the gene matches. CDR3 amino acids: CASRLTRGREKLFF. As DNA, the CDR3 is TGTGCCAGCAGGTTAACCAGGGGGCGAGAAAAACTGTTTTTT.

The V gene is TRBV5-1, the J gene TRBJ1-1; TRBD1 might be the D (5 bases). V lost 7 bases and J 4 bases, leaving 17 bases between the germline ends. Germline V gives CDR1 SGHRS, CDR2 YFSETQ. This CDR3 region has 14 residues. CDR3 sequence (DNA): TGCGCCAGCCATGACAGCCCGTTGAGCACTGAAGCTTTCTTT. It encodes CASHDSPLSTEAFF.

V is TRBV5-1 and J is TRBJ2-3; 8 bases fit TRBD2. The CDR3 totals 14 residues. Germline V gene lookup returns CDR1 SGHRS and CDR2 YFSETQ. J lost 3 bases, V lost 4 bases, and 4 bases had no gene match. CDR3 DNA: TGCGCCAGCAGCGAAGCGGGAGTAACAGATACGCAGTATTTT. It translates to CASSEAGVTDTQYF.

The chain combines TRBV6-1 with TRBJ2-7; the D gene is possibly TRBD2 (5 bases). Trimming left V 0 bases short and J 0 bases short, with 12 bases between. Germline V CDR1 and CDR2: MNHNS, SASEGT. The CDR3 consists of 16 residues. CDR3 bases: TGTGCCAGCAGTGAAGCGGCCGGGAATCCCTCCTACGAGCAGTACTTC. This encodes CASSEAAGNPSYEQYF.

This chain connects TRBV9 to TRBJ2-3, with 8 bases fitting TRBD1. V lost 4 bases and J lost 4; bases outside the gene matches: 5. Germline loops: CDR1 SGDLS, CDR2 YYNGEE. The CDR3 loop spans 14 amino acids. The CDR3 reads CASSTTTGADTQYF. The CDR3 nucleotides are TGTGCCAGCAGCACAACGACAGGGGCAGATACGCAGTATTTT.

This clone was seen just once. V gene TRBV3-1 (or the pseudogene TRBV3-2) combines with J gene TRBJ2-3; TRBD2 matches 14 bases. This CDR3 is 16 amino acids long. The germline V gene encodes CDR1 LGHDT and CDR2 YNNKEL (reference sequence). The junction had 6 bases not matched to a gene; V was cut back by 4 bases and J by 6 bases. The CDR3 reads CASSLGLAGGWDTQYF. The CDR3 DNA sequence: TGTGCCAGCAGCCTAGGACTAGCGGGAGGATGGGATACGCAGTATTTT.

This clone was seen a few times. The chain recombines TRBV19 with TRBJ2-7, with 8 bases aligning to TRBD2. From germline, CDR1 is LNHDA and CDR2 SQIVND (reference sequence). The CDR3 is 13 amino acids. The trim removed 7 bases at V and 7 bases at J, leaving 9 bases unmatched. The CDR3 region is CASNTAGVEEQYF. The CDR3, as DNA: TGTGCCAGTAACACAGCGGGAGTCGAGGAGCAGTACTTC.

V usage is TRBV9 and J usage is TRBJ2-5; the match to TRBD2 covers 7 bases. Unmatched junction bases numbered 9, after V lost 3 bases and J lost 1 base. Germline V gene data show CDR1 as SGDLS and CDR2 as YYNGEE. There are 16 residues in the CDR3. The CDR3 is CASSAQTQRGQETQYF. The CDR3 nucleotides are TGTGCCAGCAGCGCCCAAACCCAGCGGGGCCAAGAGACCCAGTACTTC.

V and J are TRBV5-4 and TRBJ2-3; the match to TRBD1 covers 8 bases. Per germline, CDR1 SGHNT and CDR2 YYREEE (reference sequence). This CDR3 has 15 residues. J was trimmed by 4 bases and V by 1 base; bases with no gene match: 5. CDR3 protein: CASSLWSGGADTQYF. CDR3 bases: TGTGCCAGCAGCTTGTGGTCAGGGGGCGCAGATACGCAGTATTTT.

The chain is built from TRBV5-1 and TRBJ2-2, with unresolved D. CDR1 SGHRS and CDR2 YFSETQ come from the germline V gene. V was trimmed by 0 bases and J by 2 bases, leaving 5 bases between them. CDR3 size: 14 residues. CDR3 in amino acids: CASSLASNTGELFF. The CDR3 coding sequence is TGCGCCAGCAGCTTGGCATCCAACACCGGGGAGCTGTTTTTT. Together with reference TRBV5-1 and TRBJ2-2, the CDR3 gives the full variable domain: KAGVTQTPRYLIKTRGQQVTLSCSPISGHRSVSWYQQTPGQGLQFLFEYFSETQRNKGNFPGRFSGRQFSNSRSEMNVSTLELGDSALYLCASSLASNTGELFFGEGSRLTVL.

CDR3 DNA sequence: TGTGCCAGCAGTTACTCGATACCGCGGAACACTGAAGCTTTCTTT. As protein: CASSYSIPRNTEAFF. The chain carries TRBV6-2 or TRBV6-3 and TRBJ1-1; D is unclear. Trimming removed 0 bases from V and 1 base from J, with 9 bases in between. The length of the CDR3 is 15 residues. Germline V gene sequence: CDR1 MNHEY, CDR2 SVGEGT.

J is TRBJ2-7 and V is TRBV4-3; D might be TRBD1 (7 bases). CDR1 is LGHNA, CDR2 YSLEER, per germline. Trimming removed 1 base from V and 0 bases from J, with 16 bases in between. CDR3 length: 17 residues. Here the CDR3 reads CASSQGIGQGGSYEQYF. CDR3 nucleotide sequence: TGCGCCAGCAGCCAAGGTATAGGGCAGGGGGGCTCCTACGAGCAGTACTTC.

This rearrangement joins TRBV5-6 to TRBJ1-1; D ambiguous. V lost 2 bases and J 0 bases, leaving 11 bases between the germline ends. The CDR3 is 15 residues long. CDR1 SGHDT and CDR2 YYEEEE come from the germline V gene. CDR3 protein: CASSFLNRLNTEAFF. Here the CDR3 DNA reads TGTGCCAGCAGCTTTTTGAACAGACTGAACACTGAAGCTTTCTTT.